Below, 17 T cell receptor beta chains from the same sample are listed, as sequenced in a study of blood T cell repertoires in COVID-19. Clones were sequenced by immunoSEQ multiplex PCR, and TCRdb holds only the in-frame ones, with some missing. The sample carries under 40,000 clones, 75% to 90% recorded once. Material for sequencing was peripheral blood. The origin of the receptors is a human donor with acute or convalescent COVID-19. The donor label of this sample is uncertain.

The rearrangement joins TRBV4-3 to TRBJ2-3; no clear D. The CDR3 sequence is 17 residues long. Trimming left V 1 base short and J 4 bases short, with 18 bases between. Germline CDR1 is LGHNA and CDR2 is YSLEER. This CDR3 is CASSQAISRSAADTQYF. CDR3 nucleotide sequence: TGCGCCAGCAGCCAAGCGATAAGCCGGAGTGCCGCAGATACGCAGTATTTT.

The rearrangement joins TRBV24-1 to TRBJ2-2; 10 bases fit TRBD1. CDR3 length: 14 residues. The ends lost 9 bases at V and 7 bases at J; junction bases unmatched: 7. CDR1 is KGHDR, CDR2 SFDVKD, per germline. The CDR3 protein is CATRDRGNVGELFF. The CDR3 DNA is TGTGCCACCCGGGACAGGGGTAATGTCGGGGAGCTGTTTTTT.

This chain joins TRBV6-2 or TRBV6-3 and TRBJ1-1; D remains unclear. Trimming pared 5 bases from V and 1 base from J, leaving 20 bases between. The CDR3 is 17 amino acids. Germline lookup yields CDR1 MNHEY and CDR2 SVGEGT. DNA of the CDR3: TGTGCCAGCAGTCTATACTCCGGCCCCGAGGGGAACACTGAAGCTTTCTTT. Amino acids: CASSLYSGPEGNTEAFF.

The V and J genes are TRBV6-1 and TRBJ1-2; 7 bases are a match to TRBD1. The CDR3 is made up of 14 amino acids. Trimming took 0 bases from V and 7 from J; bases not matched to a gene: 5. The germline CDR1 and CDR2 sequences are MNHNS and SASEGT. The CDR3 reads CASSEADRVGGYTF. For the CDR3, the DNA is TGTGCCAGCAGTGAAGCCGACAGGGTTGGTGGCTACACCTTC.

The chain is built from TRBV19 and TRBJ1-2; 9 bases are a match to TRBD1. CDR1 is LNHDA, CDR2 SQIVND, per germline (reference sequence). This CDR3 comprises 15 residues. V was clipped by 7 bases and J by 4 bases; unmatched bases: 10. CDR3 DNA sequence: TGTGCCAGTATGAGGGGACAGGGACGGACCTATGGCTACACCTTC. This codes for CASMRGQGRTYGYTF.

The count of this clone is one. V and J are TRBV30 and TRBJ1-2, with a possible D match to TRBD1 (6 bases). From germline, CDR1 is GTSNPN and CDR2 SVGIG (reference sequence). The CDR3 runs to 11 residues. The ends were cut back, 7 bases at V and 5 bases at J, with 11 bases in the middle. CDR3 region: CASTTGYGYTF. CDR3 coding DNA: TGTGCCTCCACCACAGGGTATGGCTACACCTTC.

This clone was detected once. The V and J genes are TRBV15 and TRBJ2-7; D might be TRBD2 (5 bases). The CDR3 spans 13 residues. Germline V gives CDR1 LNHNV, CDR2 YYDKDF (reference sequence). V shed 0 bases and J shed 6 bases, with 9 bases lying between them. In nucleotides, the CDR3 is TGTGCCACCAGCAGAGATCGCAGCGGCGAGCAGTACTTC. Translating gives CATSRDRSGEQYF.

This clone has just one count. Here the CDR3 reads CASSLAEYMNTEAFF. For the CDR3, the DNA is TGCGCCAGCAGCTTGGCCGAGTATATGAACACTGAAGCTTTCTTT. The gene calls are TRBV5-1 and TRBJ1-1; no reliable D call. The germline V gene has CDR1 SGHRS and CDR2 YFSETQ. The V gene lost 0 bases and the J gene lost 0 bases, with 9 bases spanning the gap. The CDR3 has 15 residues.

The genes are TRBV2 and TRBJ1-3, with 7 bases lining up with TRBD1. With 4 bases clipped from V and 3 bases from J, the junction kept 6 bases outside the gene matches. CDR1 is SNHLY, CDR2 FYNNEI, per germline. The CDR3 covers 15 residues. CDR3 DNA: TGTGCCAGCAGTGTGGAGGGGGCGCTTGGAAACACCATATATTTT. Protein: CASSVEGALGNTIYF.

The J gene is TRBJ1-5, the V gene TRBV18; the match to TRBD1 covers 9 bases. Per germline, CDR1 KGHSH and CDR2 LQKENI. This CDR3 contains 16 residues. Losses at the gene ends were 6 bases for V and 7 bases for J; bases not matched to a gene: 13. DNA for the CDR3: TGTGCCAGCTCTACAGGGGCACAGGGGGCCGGACAGCCCCAGCATTTT. Its protein product is CASSTGAQGAGQPQHF. Filled out from reference TRBV18 and TRBJ1-5, the complete variable domain reads NAGVMQNPRHLVRRRGQEARLRCSPMKGHSHVYWYRQLPEEGLKFMVYLQKENIIDESGMPKERFSAEFPKEGPSILRIQQVVRGDSAAYFCASSTGAQGAGQPQHFGDGTRLSIL.

The V and J genes are TRBV11-2 and TRBJ2-5, with TRBD2 as a possible D gene (6 bases). This CDR3 spans 14 amino acids. Trimming took 5 bases from V and 0 from J, leaving 10 bases between them. Germline CDR1 and CDR2: SGHAT and FQNNGV. The CDR3 here is CASSPRDYQETQYF. Here the CDR3 DNA reads TGTGCCAGCAGCCCCCGGGACTACCAAGAGACCCAGTACTTC.

The chain combines TRBV9 with TRBJ2-3; D might be TRBD1 (5 bases). Trimming removed 3 bases from V and 3 bases from J, with 14 bases in between. This CDR3 is 15 amino acids long. Germline-derived CDR1 and CDR2 are SGDLS and YYNGEE. CDR3 region: CASSADHRQTDTQYF. The CDR3 nucleotides read TGTGCCAGCAGCGCCGACCACCGACAGACAGATACGCAGTATTTT.

As for this clone: The junction differs from germline at one of its ends, possibly a read error. The rearrangement joins TRBV19 to TRBJ2-3, with TRBD2 matching 10 bases. The CDR3 is 16 amino acids. Germline lookup yields CDR1 LNHDA and CDR2 SQIVND (reference sequence). The CDR3 sequence: CASSLDSSGRADTQYF. CDR3 nucleotides: TGTGCCAGTAGTCTAGATTCTAGCGGGAGAGCAGATACGCAGTATTTT.

The chain joins TRBV25-1 to TRBJ2-1; the D gene is possibly TRBD1 (6 bases). Germline assignment: CDR1 MGHDK and CDR2 SYGVNS. The V and J ends lost 5 bases and 3 bases respectively, with 11 bases between them. The CDR3 spans 14 residues. Here the CDR3 reads CASSKWTDYNEQFF. The CDR3 DNA follows: TGTGCCAGCAGTAAGTGGACAGACTACAATGAGCAGTTCTTC.

The chain couples TRBV5-1 to TRBJ2-3, with 7 bases fitting TRBD1. The germline V gene has CDR1 SGHRS and CDR2 YFSETQ. This CDR3 region has 16 residues. V was pared by 4 bases and J by 5 bases, with 13 bases of the junction left unmatched. The CDR3 is CASSRGTGEGGDTQYF. In DNA, the CDR3 is TGCGCCAGCAGCCGAGGAACAGGGGAAGGGGGAGATACGCAGTATTTT. Drawing the rest from reference TRBV5-1 and TRBJ2-3, the complete variable domain is KAGVTQTPRYLIKTRGQQVTLSCSPISGHRSVSWYQQTPGQGLQFLFEYFSETQRNKGNFPGRFSGRQFSNSRSEMNVSTLELGDSALYLCASSRGTGEGGDTQYFGPGTRLTVL.

The genes are TRBV7-9 and TRBJ1-1; unclear D gene. V was clipped by 3 bases and J by 1 base, with 9 bases between them. CDR3 size: 14 residues. CDR1 and CDR2 (germline): SEHNR, FQNEAQ (reference sequence). The CDR3 DNA follows: TGTGCCAGCAGCTTGGGAGACAAGAACACTGAAGCTTTCTTT. It translates to CASSLGDKNTEAFF.

J is TRBJ1-2 and V is TRBV5-6; 7 positions match TRBD1. In germline, CDR1 is SGHDT, CDR2 YYEEEE. CDR3 length equals 13 residues. Trimming at V came to 2 bases and at J to 7 bases, leaving 5 bases not matched to a gene. CDR3 amino acids: CASSFGTAPGYTF. The CDR3 region has the DNA TGTGCCAGCAGCTTCGGGACAGCTCCTGGCTACACCTTC. The full variable domain, in which reference TRBV5-6 and TRBJ1-2 provide the parts outside the CDR3, is DAGVTQSPTHLIKTRGQQVTLRCSPKSGHDTVSWYQQALGQGPQFIFQYYEEEERQRGNFPDRFSGHQFPNYSSELNVNALLLGDSALYLCASSFGTAPGYTFGSGTRLTVV.